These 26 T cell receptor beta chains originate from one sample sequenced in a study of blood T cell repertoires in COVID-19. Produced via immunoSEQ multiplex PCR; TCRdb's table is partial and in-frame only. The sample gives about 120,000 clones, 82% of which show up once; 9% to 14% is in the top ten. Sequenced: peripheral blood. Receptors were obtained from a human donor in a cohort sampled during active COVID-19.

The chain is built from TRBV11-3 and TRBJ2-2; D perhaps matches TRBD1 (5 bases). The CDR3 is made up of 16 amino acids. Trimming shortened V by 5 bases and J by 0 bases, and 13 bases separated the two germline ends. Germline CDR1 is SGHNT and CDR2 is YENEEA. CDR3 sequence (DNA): TGTGCCAGCAGCCTGAGGACACGGTCGAACACCGGGGAGCTGTTTTTT. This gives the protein CASSLRTRSNTGELFF.

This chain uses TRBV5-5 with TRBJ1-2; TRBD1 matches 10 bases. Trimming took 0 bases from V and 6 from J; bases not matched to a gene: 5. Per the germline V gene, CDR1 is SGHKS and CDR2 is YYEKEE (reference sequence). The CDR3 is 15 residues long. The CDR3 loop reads CASSLALGQGHGYTF. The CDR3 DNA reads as TGTGCCAGCAGCTTGGCCTTGGGACAGGGGCATGGCTACACCTTC.

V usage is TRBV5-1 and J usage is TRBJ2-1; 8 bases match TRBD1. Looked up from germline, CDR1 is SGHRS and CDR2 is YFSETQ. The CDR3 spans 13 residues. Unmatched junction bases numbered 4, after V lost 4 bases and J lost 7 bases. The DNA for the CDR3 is TGCGCCAGCAGCATCAGGGGGCTAAATGAGCAGTTCTTC. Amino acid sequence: CASSIRGLNEQFF.

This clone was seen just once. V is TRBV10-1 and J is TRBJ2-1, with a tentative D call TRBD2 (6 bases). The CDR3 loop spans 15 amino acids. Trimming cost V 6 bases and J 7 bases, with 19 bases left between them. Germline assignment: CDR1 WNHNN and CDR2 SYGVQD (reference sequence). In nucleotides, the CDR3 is TGCGCCAGCAGCGCCGGGACTTACCAAATGAATGAGCAGTTCTTC. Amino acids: CASSAGTYQMNEQFF.

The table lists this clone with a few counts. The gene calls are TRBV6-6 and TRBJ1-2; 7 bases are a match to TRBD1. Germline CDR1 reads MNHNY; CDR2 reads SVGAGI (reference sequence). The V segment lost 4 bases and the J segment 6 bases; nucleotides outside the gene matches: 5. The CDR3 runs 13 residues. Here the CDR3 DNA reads TGTGCCAGCAGTTTGGGACAGCCTAATGGCTACACCTTC. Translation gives CASSLGQPNGYTF.

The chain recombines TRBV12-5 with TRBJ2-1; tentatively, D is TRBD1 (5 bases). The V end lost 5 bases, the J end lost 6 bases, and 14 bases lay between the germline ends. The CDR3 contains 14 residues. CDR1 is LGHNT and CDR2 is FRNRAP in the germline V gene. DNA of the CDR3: TGTGCTAGTGGTCTTGGGGCCTTGATCAATGAGCAGTTCTTC. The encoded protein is CASGLGALINEQFF.

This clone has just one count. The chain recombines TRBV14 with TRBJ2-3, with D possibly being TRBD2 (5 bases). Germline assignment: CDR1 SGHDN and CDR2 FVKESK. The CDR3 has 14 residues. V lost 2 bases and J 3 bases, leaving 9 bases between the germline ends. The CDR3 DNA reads TGTGCCAGCAGCCAAACATCGGGAACAGATACGCAGTATTTT. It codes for CASSQTSGTDTQYF.

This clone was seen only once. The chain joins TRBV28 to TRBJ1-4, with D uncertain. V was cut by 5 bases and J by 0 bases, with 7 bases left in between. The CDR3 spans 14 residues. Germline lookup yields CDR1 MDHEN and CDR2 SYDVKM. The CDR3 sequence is CASSERTTNEKLFF. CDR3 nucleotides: TGTGCCAGCAGTGAGCGCACAACTAATGAAAAACTGTTTTTT.

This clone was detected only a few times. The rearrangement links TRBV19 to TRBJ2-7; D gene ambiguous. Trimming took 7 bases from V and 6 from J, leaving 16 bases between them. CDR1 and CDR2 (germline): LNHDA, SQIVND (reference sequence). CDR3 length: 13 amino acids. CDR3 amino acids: CASINGTTGEQYF. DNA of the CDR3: TGTGCCAGTATAAACGGCACAACGGGCGAGCAGTACTTC.

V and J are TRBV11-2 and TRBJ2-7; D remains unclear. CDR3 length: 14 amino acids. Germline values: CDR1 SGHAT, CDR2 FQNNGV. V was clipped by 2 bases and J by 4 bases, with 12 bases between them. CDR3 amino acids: CASSLSAGTYEQYF. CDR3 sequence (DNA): TGTGCCAGCAGCTTATCAGCAGGCACTTACGAGCAGTACTTC.

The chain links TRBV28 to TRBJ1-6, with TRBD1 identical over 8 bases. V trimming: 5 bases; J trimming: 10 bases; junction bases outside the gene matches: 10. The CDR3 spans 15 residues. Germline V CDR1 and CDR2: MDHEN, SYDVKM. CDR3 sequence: CASSHLDRERSPLHF. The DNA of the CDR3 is TGTGCCAGCAGTCACCTGGACAGGGAAAGATCACCCCTCCACTTT.

CDR3 coding DNA: TGTGCCAGCCCCACCGGAGGCGCCGAGCAGTACTTC. This codes for CASPTGGAEQYF. The chain is built from TRBV11-2 and TRBJ2-7, with D tentatively TRBD2 (5 bases). There are 12 residues in the CDR3. Germline V gives CDR1 SGHAT, CDR2 FQNNGV. V was pared by 8 bases and J by 6 bases, with 14 bases between.

CDR3 amino acids: CASSLRISPLHF. CDR3 bases: TGTGCCAGCAGTTTGCGGATTTCACCCCTCCACTTT. This chain connects TRBV28 to TRBJ1-6; D unresolved. This CDR3 comprises 12 residues. Looked up from germline, CDR1 is MDHEN and CDR2 is SYDVKM. V lost 3 bases and J 9 bases, leaving 6 bases between the germline ends.

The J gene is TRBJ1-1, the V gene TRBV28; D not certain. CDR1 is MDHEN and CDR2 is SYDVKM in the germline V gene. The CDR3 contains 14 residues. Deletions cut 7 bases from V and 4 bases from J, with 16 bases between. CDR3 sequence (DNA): TGTGCCAGCACCCAAACCGGTCGTGGCACTGAAGCTTTCTTT. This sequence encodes CASTQTGRGTEAFF.

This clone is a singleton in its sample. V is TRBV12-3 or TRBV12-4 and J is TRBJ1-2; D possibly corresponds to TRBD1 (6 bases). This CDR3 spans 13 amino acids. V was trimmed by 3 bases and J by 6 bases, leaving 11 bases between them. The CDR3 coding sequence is TGTGCCAGCAGTTTTGTGGCAGGGGATGGCTACACCTTC. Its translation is CASSFVAGDGYTF.

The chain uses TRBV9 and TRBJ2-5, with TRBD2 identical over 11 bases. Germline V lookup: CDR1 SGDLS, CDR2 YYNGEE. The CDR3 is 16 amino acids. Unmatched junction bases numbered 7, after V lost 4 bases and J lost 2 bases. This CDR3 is CASSRATSGEQETQYF. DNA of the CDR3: TGTGCCAGCAGCCGGGCGACTAGCGGGGAACAAGAGACCCAGTACTTC.

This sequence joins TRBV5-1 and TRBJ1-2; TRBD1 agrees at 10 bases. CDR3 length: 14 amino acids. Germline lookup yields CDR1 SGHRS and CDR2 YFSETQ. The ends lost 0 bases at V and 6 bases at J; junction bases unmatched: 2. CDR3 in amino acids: CASSLGDRGDGYTF. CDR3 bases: TGCGCCAGCAGCTTGGGGGACAGGGGAGATGGCTACACCTTC.

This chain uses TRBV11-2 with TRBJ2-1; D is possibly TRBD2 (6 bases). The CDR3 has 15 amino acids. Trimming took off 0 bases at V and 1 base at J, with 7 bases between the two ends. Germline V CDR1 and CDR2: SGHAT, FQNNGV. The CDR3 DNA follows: TGTGCCAGCAGCTTAGATGGGGGGTCCTACAATGAGCAGTTCTTC. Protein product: CASSLDGGSYNEQFF.

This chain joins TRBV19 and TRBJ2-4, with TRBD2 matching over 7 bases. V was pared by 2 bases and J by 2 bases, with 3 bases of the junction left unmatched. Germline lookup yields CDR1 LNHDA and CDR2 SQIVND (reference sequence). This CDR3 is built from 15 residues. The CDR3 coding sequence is TGTGCCAGTAGTATACGGGGGGATCCCAAAAACATTCAGTACTTC. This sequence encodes CASSIRGDPKNIQYF.

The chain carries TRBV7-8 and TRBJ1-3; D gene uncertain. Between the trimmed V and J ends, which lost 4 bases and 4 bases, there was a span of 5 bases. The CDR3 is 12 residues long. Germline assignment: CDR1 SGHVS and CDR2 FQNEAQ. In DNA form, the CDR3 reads TGTGCCAGCAGCTCCAGGGGAAACACCATATATTTT. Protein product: CASSSRGNTIYF.

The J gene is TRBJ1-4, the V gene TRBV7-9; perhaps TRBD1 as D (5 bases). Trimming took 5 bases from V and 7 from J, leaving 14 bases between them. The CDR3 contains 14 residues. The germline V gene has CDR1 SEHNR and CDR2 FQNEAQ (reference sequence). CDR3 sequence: CASSVPGEAEKLFF. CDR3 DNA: TGTGCCAGCAGCGTTCCGGGGGAGGCTGAAAAACTGTTTTTT.

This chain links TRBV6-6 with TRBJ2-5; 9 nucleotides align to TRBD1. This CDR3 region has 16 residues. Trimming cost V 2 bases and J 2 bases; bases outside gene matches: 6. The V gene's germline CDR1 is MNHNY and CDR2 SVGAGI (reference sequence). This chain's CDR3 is CASSYEGQGPQETQYF. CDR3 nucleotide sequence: TGTGCCAGCAGTTACGAGGGACAGGGTCCTCAAGAGACCCAGTACTTC.

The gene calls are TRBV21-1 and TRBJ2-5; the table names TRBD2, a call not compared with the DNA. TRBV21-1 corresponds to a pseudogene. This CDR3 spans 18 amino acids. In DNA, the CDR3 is TGTGCCAGCAGCAAATGGGAAGGGTGCGGGGGGGCCCTGGAGACCCAGTACTTC. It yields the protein CASSKWEGCGGALETQYF.

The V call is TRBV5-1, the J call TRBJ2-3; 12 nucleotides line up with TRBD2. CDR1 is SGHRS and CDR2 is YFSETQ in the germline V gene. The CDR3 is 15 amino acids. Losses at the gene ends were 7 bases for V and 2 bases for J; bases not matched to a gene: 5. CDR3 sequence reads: CASATSGGTTDTQYF. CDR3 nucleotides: TGCGCCAGCGCCACTAGCGGGGGGACCACAGATACGCAGTATTTT.

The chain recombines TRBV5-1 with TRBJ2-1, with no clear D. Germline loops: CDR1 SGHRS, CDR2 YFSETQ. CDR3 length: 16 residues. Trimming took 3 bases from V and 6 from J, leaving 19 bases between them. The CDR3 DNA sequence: TGCGCCAGCAGCTCCCTTCCAGGATCAGCCCCCAATGAGCAGTTCTTC. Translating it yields CASSSLPGSAPNEQFF.

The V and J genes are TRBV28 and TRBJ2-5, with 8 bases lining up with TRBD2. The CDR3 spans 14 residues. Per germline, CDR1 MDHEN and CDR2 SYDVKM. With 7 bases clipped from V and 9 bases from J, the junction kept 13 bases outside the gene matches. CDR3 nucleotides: TGTGCCAGCAAGATTCCGGGACTAGTGTCCTCCCAGTACTTC. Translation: CASKIPGLVSSQYF.